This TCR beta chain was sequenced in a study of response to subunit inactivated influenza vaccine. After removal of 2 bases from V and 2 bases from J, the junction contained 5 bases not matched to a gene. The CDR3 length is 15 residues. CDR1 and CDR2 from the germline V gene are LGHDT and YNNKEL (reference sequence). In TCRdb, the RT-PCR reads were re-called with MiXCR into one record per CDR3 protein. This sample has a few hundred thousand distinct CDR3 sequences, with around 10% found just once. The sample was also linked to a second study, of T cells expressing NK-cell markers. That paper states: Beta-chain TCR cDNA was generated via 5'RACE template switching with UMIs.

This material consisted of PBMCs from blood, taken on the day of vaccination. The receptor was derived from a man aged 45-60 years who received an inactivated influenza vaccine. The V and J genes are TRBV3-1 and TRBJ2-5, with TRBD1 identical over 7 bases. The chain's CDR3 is CASSQLPGQQETQYF. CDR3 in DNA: TGTGCCAGCAGCCAATTACCGGGACAGCAAGAGACCCAGTACTTC.